These 23 T cell receptor beta chains came from one sample sequenced in a study of blood T cell repertoires in COVID-19 (dated by TCRdb to about 2020). Library preparation used the immunoSEQ multiplex PCR assay. Sourced from immuneACCESS, this table was stored by TCRdb with only in-frame sequences that have V and J called. A share of the clones is absent; for the studies checked, an unresolved V gene accounts for under half, and the remainder has no known explanation. The sample table records some 110,000 clones; approximately 80% of these occur just once. Approximately 5% of the sample belongs to the ten largest clones. Sample: peripheral blood. The origin of the receptors is a woman aged 70-85 years with acute or convalescent COVID-19.

The chain combines TRBV6-5 with TRBJ2-3; TRBD2 aligns across 10 bases. This CDR3 region has 15 residues. Trimming removed 6 bases from V and 4 bases from J; junction bases left unmatched: 7. Germline values: CDR1 MNHEY, CDR2 SVGAGI. The CDR3 nucleotides are TGTGCCAGCAGCTGGACTAGCGGAGAGCCAGATACGCAGTATTTT. Protein: CASSWTSGEPDTQYF.

The chain carries TRBV7-9 and TRBJ1-6, with D possibly being TRBD1 (6 bases). The CDR3 sequence is 16 residues long. Germline lookup yields CDR1 SEHNR and CDR2 FQNEAQ (reference sequence). V was pared by 2 bases and J by 1 base, with 9 bases between. CDR3 coding DNA: TGTGCCAGCAGCTTACAGGGGACGTCCTATAATTCACCCCTCCACTTT. Its protein product is CASSLQGTSYNSPLHF.

The V call is TRBV4-3, the J call TRBJ2-7, with D maybe TRBD1 (5 bases). CDR3 size: 15 residues. The germline V gene has CDR1 LGHNA and CDR2 YSLEER. Trimming left V 1 base short and J 7 bases short, with 17 bases between. The CDR3 DNA is TGCGCCAGCAGCCAAGTTCCAGGGCGATTTGGGGAGCAGTACTTC. The encoded protein is CASSQVPGRFGEQYF.

This chain connects TRBV27 to TRBJ1-6, with a tentative D call TRBD1 (6 bases). The germline V gene has CDR1 MNHEY and CDR2 SMNVEV (reference sequence). This CDR3 is built from 14 residues. V lost 2 bases, J lost 7 bases, and 9 bases lay in between. For the CDR3, the DNA is TGTGCCAGCAGTTTACAGGGGTGGAATTCACCCCTCCACTTT. It yields the protein CASSLQGWNSPLHF.

This clone was detected once. This chain links TRBV21-1 with TRBJ1-1; TRBD1, the table's D call, lacks a check against the DNA. TRBV21-1 is annotated as a pseudogene. This CDR3 spans 13 amino acids. CDR3 sequence reads: CASSKIQNTEAFF. The CDR3 bases are TGTGCCAGCAGCAAAATACAGAACACTGAAGCTTTCTTT.

The chain links TRBV2 to TRBJ2-7, with 7 positions matching TRBD1. CDR3 length: 12 residues. Looked up from germline, CDR1 is SNHLY and CDR2 is FYNNEI. J gave up 3 bases and V 4 bases, and 0 bases lay outside the gene matches. The chain's CDR3 is CASSGQGYEQYV. DNA for the CDR3: TGTGCCAGCAGTGGACAGGGCTACGAGCAGTACGTC.

The chain recombines TRBV7-9 with TRBJ1-2; TRBD1 might be the D (6 bases). Per germline, CDR1 SEHNR and CDR2 FQNEAQ (reference sequence). Trimming took 5 bases from V and 4 from J, leaving 17 bases between them. The CDR3 spans 15 residues. The CDR3 sequence is CASSPNREPLYGYTF. The DNA of the CDR3 is TGTGCCAGCAGCCCTAACAGGGAACCGCTCTATGGCTACACCTTC.

The V gene is TRBV5-6, the J gene TRBJ2-7, with TRBD1 identical over 8 bases. J gave up 2 bases and V 4 bases, and 5 bases lay outside the gene matches. Germline lookup yields CDR1 SGHDT and CDR2 YYEEEE. This CDR3 comprises 14 residues. CDR3 nucleotide sequence: TGTGCCAGCAGCCTGTGGGACAGGCCCTACGAGCAGTACTTC. Translation: CASSLWDRPYEQYF.

This chain links TRBV10-3 with TRBJ1-2, with 7 nucleotides matching TRBD1. CDR3 length: 13 amino acids. Unmatched junction bases numbered 4, after V lost 6 bases and J lost 3 bases. The germline V gene encodes CDR1 ENHRY and CDR2 SYGVKD. For the CDR3, the DNA is TGTGCCATCAGCGCCACAGGGGACTATGGCTACACCTTC. Translating it yields CAISATGDYGYTF.

V is TRBV7-2 and J is TRBJ2-2; TRBD2 matches 7 bases. V lost 4 bases, J lost 2 bases, and 1 base stayed unmatched. Germline V gene lookup returns CDR1 SGHTA and CDR2 FQGNSA. The CDR3 contains 14 residues. The DNA for the CDR3 is TGTGCCAGCAGCTCTAGCGGAAACACCGGGGAGCTGTTTTTT. Its translation is CASSSSGNTGELFF.

The V call is TRBV4-3, the J call TRBJ1-3; D not certain. Germline V gene data show CDR1 as LGHNA and CDR2 as YSLEER. The CDR3 runs 15 residues. V was shortened by 5 bases and J by 0 bases, with 11 bases between the two germline ends. The chain's CDR3 is CASSSQVSSGNTIYF. DNA for the CDR3: TGCGCCAGCAGCTCTCAGGTTTCCTCTGGAAACACCATATATTTT.

V is TRBV5-1 and J is TRBJ1-3; D is undetermined. Looked up from germline, CDR1 is SGHRS and CDR2 is YFSETQ. Trimming removed 4 bases from V and 8 bases from J, with 10 bases in between. The CDR3 spans 12 residues. CDR3 nucleotide sequence: TGCGCCAGCAGCCTCAACTTGGACACCATATATTTT. Translated, it gives CASSLNLDTIYF.

The sample holds a few counts of this clone. The chain employs TRBV27 and TRBJ1-6; 7 bases match TRBD1. CDR1 is MNHEY and CDR2 is SMNVEV in the germline V gene (reference sequence). J gave up 6 bases and V 5 bases, and 10 bases lay outside the gene matches. The CDR3 extends over 16 amino acids. CDR3 sequence reads: CASSQSRGRGNSPLHF. CDR3 sequence (DNA): TGTGCCAGCAGTCAATCGAGGGGGCGAGGTAATTCACCCCTCCACTTT.

The chain employs TRBV10-3 and TRBJ2-7, with D perhaps TRBD2 (5 bases). Looked up from germline, CDR1 is ENHRY and CDR2 is SYGVKD. This CDR3 contains 14 residues. V shed 6 bases and J shed 2 bases, with 14 bases lying between them. The CDR3 nucleotides read TGTGCCATCAGCGGCGGGCCACCTACCTACGAGCAGTACTTC. It is translated as CAISGGPPTYEQYF.

This clone was counted between two and nine times. This rearrangement joins TRBV11-2 to TRBJ1-1; D uncertain. V lost 1 base and J 5 bases, leaving 20 bases between the germline ends. The germline V gene encodes CDR1 SGHAT and CDR2 FQNNGV. This CDR3 is built from 17 residues. The CDR3 loop reads CASSLVLKLGGKTEAFF. As DNA, the CDR3 is TGTGCCAGCAGCTTAGTTCTAAAGCTGGGAGGGAAGACTGAAGCTTTCTTT.

The chain is built from TRBV27 and TRBJ1-5; D is possibly TRBD1 (5 bases). Deletions cut 6 bases from V and 4 bases from J, with 10 bases between. This CDR3 has 13 residues. The germline CDR1 and CDR2 sequences are MNHEY and SMNVEV (reference sequence). Here the CDR3 reads CASRQGGNQPQHF. In DNA, the CDR3 is TGTGCCAGCAGGCAGGGTGGGAATCAGCCCCAGCATTTT.

The genes are TRBV4-2 and TRBJ2-3, with 9 positions matching TRBD2. The CDR3 extends over 16 amino acids. J lost 6 bases, V lost 1 base, and 8 bases had no gene match. The V gene's germline CDR1 is LGHNA and CDR2 YNFKEQ. CDR3 nucleotide sequence: TGTGCCAGCAGCCAAGTCGGGCTAGCGGGGATCGATACGCAGTATTTT. Amino acid sequence: CASSQVGLAGIDTQYF.

The chain is built from TRBV11-3 and TRBJ2-2; D perhaps matches TRBD1 (6 bases). Looked up from germline, CDR1 is SGHNT and CDR2 is YENEEA. Trimming stripped 5 bases from V and 11 bases from J, with 9 bases between. This CDR3 is 11 amino acids long. The CDR3 region has the DNA TGTGCCAGCAGCGCAGGGGCCGAGCTGTTTTTT. Encoded protein: CASSAGAELFF.

This CDR3 reads CASSTPPGTGNTGELFF. The CDR3 DNA reads as TGTGCCAGTAGTACCCCCCCCGGGACAGGGAACACCGGGGAGCTGTTTTTT. This sequence joins TRBV19 and TRBJ2-2; TRBD1 aligns across 8 bases. The CDR3 length is 17 residues. V dropped 4 bases and J dropped 1; count of bases not matched to a gene: 8. The germline CDR1 and CDR2 sequences are LNHDA and SQIVND (reference sequence).

The rearrangement links TRBV10-2 to TRBJ2-7; 11 positions agree with TRBD2. In germline, CDR1 is WSHSY, CDR2 SAAADI. The CDR3 has 15 residues. V shed 6 bases, J shed 0 bases, and the junction held 4 bases outside the gene matches. CDR3: CASRKLAGDSYEQYF. The CDR3 bases are TGCGCCAGCAGGAAACTAGCGGGGGACTCCTACGAGCAGTACTTC.

The chain recombines TRBV7-9 with TRBJ2-1; D perhaps matches TRBD2 (5 bases). V lost 5 bases to trimming and J lost 4 bases, with 15 bases between them. The CDR3 sequence is 15 residues long. Germline V gene sequence: CDR1 SEHNR, CDR2 FQNEAQ (reference sequence). The chain's CDR3 is CASSIEVGGYNEQFF. The CDR3, as DNA: TGTGCCAGCAGCATAGAGGTGGGCGGGTACAATGAGCAGTTCTTC.

J is TRBJ2-5 and V is TRBV11-3; 8 positions agree with TRBD1. Per the germline V gene, CDR1 is SGHNT and CDR2 is YENEEA. The CDR3 covers 15 residues. The V gene end was trimmed by 1 base and the J gene end by 8 bases; junction bases not matched to a gene: 9. The CDR3 region is CASSLVGQGERTQYF. Here the CDR3 DNA reads TGTGCCAGCAGCTTAGTCGGACAGGGTGAACGTACCCAGTACTTC.

The chain links TRBV6-1 to TRBJ1-2, with 9 bases fitting TRBD1. The CDR3 is 15 residues long. Trimming at V came to 6 bases and at J to 3 bases, leaving 8 bases not matched to a gene. Per the germline V gene, CDR1 is MNHNS and CDR2 is SASEGT. CDR3 in DNA: TGTGCCAGCAGCAAACAGGGGGCGCTGGACTATGGCTACACCTTC. Translation: CASSKQGALDYGYTF.